This record concerns one T cell receptor beta chain sequence. Using immunoSEQ multiplex PCR, the repertoire was profiled, and TCRdb retains in-frame clones only, with some absent. The table shows approximately 20,000 clones, with approximately 80% occurring only once. Time point meaning: cycle 4 day 1 (C4D1), after 6 weeks of nivolumab. Brentuximab vedotin exposure varied, and every patient relapsed after autologous stem cell transplantation. These data are taken from a study of PD-1 blockade in classical Hodgkin lymphoma. CDR1 is SQVTM, CDR2 ANQGSEA, per germline. The CDR3 contains 13 residues. The V end was cut by 7 bases, the J end by 3 bases, with 15 bases between.

The sequence was collected from a human donor with classical Hodgkin lymphoma. Sequenced here: peripheral blood mononuclear cells (PBMCs), sampled before the fourth cycle of nivolumab. The chain is built from TRBV29-1 and TRBJ1-1, with D tentatively TRBD1 (5 bases). CDR3 nucleotides: TGCAGCGCAGGACACCCTAGGGACACTGAAGCTTTCTTT. Protein: CSAGHPRDTEAFF.